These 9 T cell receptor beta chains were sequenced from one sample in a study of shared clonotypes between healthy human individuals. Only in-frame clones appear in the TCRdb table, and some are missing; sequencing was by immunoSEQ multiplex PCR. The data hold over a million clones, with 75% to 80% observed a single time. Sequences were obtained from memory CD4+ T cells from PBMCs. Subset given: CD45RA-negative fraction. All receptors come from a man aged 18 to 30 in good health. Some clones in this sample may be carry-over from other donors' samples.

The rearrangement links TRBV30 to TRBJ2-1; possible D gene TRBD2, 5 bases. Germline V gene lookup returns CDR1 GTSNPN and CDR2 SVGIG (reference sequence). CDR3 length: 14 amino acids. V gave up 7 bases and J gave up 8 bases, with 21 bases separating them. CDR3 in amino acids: CALGPARPGDEQFF. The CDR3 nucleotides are TGTGCCTTGGGTCCGGCCCGACCCGGGGATGAGCAGTTCTTC.

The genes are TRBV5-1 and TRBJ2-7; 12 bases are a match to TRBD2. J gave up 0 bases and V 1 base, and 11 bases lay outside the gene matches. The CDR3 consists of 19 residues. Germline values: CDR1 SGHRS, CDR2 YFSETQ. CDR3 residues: CASSLLAGLAGTASYEQYF. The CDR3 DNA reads TGCGCCAGCAGCTTGTTAGCGGGACTAGCGGGTACAGCCTCCTACGAGCAGTACTTC.

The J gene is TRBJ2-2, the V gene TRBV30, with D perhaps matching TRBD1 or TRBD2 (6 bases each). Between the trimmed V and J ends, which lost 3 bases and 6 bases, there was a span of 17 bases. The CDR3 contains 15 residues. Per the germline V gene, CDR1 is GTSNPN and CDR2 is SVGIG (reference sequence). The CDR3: CAWSYPGAYPGELFF. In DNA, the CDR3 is TGTGCCTGGAGCTACCCGGGGGCGTATCCCGGGGAGCTGTTTTTT.

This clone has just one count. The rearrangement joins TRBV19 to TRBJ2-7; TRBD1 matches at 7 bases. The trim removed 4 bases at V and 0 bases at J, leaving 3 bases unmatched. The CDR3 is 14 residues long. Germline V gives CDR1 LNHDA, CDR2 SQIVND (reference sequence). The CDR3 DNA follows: TGTGCCAGTAGTACGGACAGGTTCTCCTACGAGCAGTACTTC. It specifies CASSTDRFSYEQYF.

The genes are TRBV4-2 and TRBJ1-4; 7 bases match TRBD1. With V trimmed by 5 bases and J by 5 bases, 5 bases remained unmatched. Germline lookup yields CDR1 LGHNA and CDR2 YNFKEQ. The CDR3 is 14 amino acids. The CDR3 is CASSKGQLNEKLFF. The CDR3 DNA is TGTGCCAGCAGCAAGGGACAGTTGAATGAAAAACTGTTTTTT.

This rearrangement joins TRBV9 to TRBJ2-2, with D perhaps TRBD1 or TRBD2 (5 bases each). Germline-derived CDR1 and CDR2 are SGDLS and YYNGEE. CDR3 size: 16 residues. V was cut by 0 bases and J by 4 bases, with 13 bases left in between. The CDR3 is CASSVASGRSTGELFF. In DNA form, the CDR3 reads TGTGCCAGCAGCGTAGCTTCGGGACGGAGCACCGGGGAGCTGTTTTTT.

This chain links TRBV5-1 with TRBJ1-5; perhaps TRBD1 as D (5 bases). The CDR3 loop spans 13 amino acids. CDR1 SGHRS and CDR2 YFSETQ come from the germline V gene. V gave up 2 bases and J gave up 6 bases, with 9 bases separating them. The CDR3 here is CASSFGQGQPQHF. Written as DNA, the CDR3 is TGCGCCAGCAGCTTTGGCCAGGGTCAGCCCCAGCATTTT.

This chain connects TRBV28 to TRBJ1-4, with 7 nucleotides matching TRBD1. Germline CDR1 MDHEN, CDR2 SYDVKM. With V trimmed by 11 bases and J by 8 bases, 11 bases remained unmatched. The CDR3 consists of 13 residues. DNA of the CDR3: TGTGCCGCCCGATCAGGGGGAGAAGAAAAACTGTTTTTT. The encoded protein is CAARSGGEEKLFF.

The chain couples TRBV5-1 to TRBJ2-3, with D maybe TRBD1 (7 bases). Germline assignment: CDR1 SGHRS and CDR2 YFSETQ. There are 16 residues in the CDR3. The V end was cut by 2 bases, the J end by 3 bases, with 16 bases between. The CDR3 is CASSLLARGRTDTQYF. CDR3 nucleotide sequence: TGCGCCAGCAGCTTACTCGCCAGGGGGAGGACAGATACGCAGTATTTT.